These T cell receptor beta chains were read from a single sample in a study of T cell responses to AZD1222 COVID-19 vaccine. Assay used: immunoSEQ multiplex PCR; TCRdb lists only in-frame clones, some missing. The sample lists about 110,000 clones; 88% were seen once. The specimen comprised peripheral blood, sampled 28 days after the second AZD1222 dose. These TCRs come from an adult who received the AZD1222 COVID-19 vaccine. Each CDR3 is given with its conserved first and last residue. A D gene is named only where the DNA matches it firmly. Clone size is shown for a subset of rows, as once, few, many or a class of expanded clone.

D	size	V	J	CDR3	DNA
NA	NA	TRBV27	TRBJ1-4	CASKGVATNEKLFF	TGTGCCAGCAAGGGAGTCGCAACTAATGAAAAACTGTTTTTT
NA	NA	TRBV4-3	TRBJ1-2	CASSQDQGGYGYTF	TGCGCCAGCAGCCAAGATCAGGGCGGATATGGCTACACCTTC
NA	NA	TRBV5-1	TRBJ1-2	CASSSSGRTDYGYTF	TGCGCCAGCAGCTCCTCGGGACGAACGGACTATGGCTACACCTTC
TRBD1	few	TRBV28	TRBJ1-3	CASSFGTGTSGNTIYF	TGTGCCAGCAGTTTTGGGACAGGGACGTCTGGAAACACCATATATTTT
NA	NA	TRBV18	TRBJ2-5	CASSPGLLETQYF	TGTGCCAGCTCCCCGGGACTCCTAGAGACCCAGTACTTC
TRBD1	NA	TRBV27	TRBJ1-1	CASSLTGGLNTEAFF	TGTGCCAGCAGTTTGACAGGGGGCTTAAACACTGAAGCTTTCTTT
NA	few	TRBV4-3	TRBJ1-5	CASSQNRGEPQHF	TGCGCCAGCAGCCAAAATCGGGGGGAGCCCCAGCATTTT
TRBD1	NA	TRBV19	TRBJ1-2	CASRQGDYGYTF	TGTGCCAGTAGGCAGGGGGACTATGGCTACACCTTC
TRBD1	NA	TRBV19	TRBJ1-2	CASKDQGAVGGYTF	TGTGCCAGTAAGGATCAGGGGGCTGTCGGTGGCTACACCTTC
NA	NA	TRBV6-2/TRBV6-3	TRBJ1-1	CASSYQGVNTEAFF	TGTGCCAGCAGTTACCAGGGCGTGAACACTGAAGCTTTCTTT
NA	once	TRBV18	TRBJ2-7	CASSGGSYEQYF	TGTGCCAGCTCAGGTGGGTCCTACGAGCAGTACTTC
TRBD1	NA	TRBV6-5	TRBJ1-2	CASSSVATGGGYGYTF	TGTGCCAGCAGTTCTGTAGCGACAGGGGGCGGCTATGGCTACACCTTC
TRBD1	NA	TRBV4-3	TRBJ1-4	CASSQDRGGEKLFF	TGCGCCAGCAGCCAAGACAGGGGGGGAGAAAAACTGTTTTTT
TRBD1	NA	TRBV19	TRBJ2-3	CASSPRDSHTDTQYF	TGTGCCAGTAGTCCCCGGGACAGCCACACAGATACGCAGTATTTT
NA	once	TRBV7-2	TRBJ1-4	CASSLGGPSTNEKLFF	TGTGCCAGCAGCTTGGGAGGGCCCAGCACTAATGAAAAACTGTTTTTT
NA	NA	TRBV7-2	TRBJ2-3	CASSSDYLSTDTQYF	TGTGCCAGCAGCTCGGACTACCTTAGCACAGATACGCAGTATTTT
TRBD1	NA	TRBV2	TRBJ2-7	CASSGGGGDRDYEQYF	TGTGCCAGCAGCGGCGGAGGGGGGGACAGGGACTACGAGCAGTACTTC
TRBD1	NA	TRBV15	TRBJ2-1	CATSTPAETGNNEQFF	TGTGCCACCAGCACTCCCGCTGAGACAGGGAACAATGAGCAGTTCTTC
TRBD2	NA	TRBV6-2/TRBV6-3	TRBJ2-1	CASSYGRGGRSSYNEQFF	TGTGCCAGCAGTTACGGGCGGGGGGGCCGGTCTTCTTACAATGAGCAGTTCTTC
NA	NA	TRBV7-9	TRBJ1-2	CASSPQGNYGYTF	TGTGCCAGCAGCCCACAGGGAAACTATGGCTACACCTTC
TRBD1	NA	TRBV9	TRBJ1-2	CASSAGQGFGYGYTF	TGTGCCAGCAGCGCGGGACAGGGGTTCGGCTATGGCTACACCTTC
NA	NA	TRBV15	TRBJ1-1	CATSTLGTEAFF	TGTGCCACCAGCACCCTTGGAACTGAAGCTTTCTTT
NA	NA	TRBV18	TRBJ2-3	CASSPPTVTDTQYF	TGTGCCAGCTCACCACCGACAGTAACAGATACGCAGTATTTT
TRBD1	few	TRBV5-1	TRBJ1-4	CASKPGQTNEKLFF	TGCGCCAGCAAACCGGGACAGACTAATGAAAAACTGTTTTTT
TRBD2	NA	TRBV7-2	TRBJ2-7	CASSWASGGSYEQYF	TGTGCCAGCAGCTGGGCTAGCGGGGGATCCTACGAGCAGTACTTC
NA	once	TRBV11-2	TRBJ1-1	CASSFGPNTEAFF	TGTGCCAGCAGCTTCGGCCCTAACACTGAAGCTTTCTTT
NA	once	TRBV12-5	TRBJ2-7	CASGAQGSYEQYF	TGTGCTAGTGGTGCACAGGGCTCCTACGAGCAGTACTTC
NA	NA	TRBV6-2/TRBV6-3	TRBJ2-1	CASSDQEWDEQFF	TGTGCCAGCAGCGACCAGGAGTGGGATGAGCAGTTCTTC
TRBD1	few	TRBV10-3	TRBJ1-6	CAIGDSYNSPLHF	TGTGCCATCGGGGACAGCTATAATTCACCCCTCCACTTT
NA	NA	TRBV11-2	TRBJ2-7	CASSFRPGAGIFYEQYF	TGTGCCAGCAGCTTCCGGCCTGGGGCAGGAATTTTCTACGAGCAGTACTTC
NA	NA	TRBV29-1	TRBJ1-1	CSVGEAFPMNTEAFF	TGCAGCGTTGGCGAGGCTTTCCCCATGAACACTGAAGCTTTCTTT
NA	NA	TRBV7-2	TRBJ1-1	CASSSDMNTEAFF	TGTGCCAGCAGCTCGGATATGAACACTGAAGCTTTCTTT
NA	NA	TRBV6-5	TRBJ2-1	CASSYGTAYNEQFF	TGTGCCAGCAGTTACGGTACAGCCTACAATGAGCAGTTCTTC
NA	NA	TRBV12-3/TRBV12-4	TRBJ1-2	CASKGTWQRYTF	TGTGCCAGCAAGGGGACATGGCAGCGCTACACCTTC
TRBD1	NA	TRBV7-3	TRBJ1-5	CASSPHRDREGNQPQHF	TGTGCCAGCAGCCCACACCGGGACAGGGAGGGCAATCAGCCCCAGCATTTT
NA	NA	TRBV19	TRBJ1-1	CASSTYFVAFF	TGTGCCAGTAGTACTTATTTTGTAGCTTTCTTT
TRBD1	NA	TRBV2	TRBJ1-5	CASSGQGAGNQPQHF	TGTGCCAGCAGTGGGCAGGGGGCTGGCAATCAGCCCCAGCATTTT
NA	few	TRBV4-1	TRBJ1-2	CASSQGWGLGYGYTF	TGCGCCAGCAGCCAAGGATGGGGGCTGGGCTATGGCTACACCTTC
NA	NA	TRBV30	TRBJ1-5	CAWNHSRGQPQHF	TGTGCCTGGAACCACTCACGGGGTCAGCCCCAGCATTTT
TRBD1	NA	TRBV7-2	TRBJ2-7	CASSVGVMTGYEQYF	TGTGCCAGCAGCGTTGGGGTTATGACAGGGTACGAGCAGTACTTC
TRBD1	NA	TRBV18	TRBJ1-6	CASSPGQGSGGLYSPLHF	TGTGCCAGCTCACCGGGACAGGGGTCAGGGGGTTTGTATTCACCCCTCCACTTT
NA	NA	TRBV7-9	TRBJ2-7	CASSLLGANSREQYF	TGTGCCAGCAGCTTACTGGGGGCGAATTCTCGAGAGCAGTACTTC
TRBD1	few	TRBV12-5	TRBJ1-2	CASGLIPTGDYGYTF	TGTGCTAGTGGTTTGATCCCGACAGGGGACTATGGCTACACCTTC
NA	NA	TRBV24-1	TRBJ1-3	CATSDPRTPGNTIYF	TGTGCCACCAGTGATCCGAGGACCCCTGGAAACACCATATATTTT
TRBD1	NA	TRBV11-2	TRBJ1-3	CASSWLGQTGNTIYF	TGTGCCAGCAGCTGGTTGGGACAGACTGGAAACACCATATATTTT
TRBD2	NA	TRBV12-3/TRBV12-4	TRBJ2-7	CASRLAGGNEQYF	TGTGCCAGCCGACTAGCGGGGGGCAACGAGCAGTACTTC
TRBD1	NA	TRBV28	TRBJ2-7	CASSTPGQGYEQYF	TGTGCCAGCAGCACCCCGGGACAGGGTTACGAGCAGTACTTC
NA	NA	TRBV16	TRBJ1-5	CASSDDSNQPQHF	TGTGCCAGCAGCGATGATAGCAATCAGCCCCAGCATTTT
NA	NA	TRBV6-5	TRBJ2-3	CASSYILGSDTQYF	TGTGCCAGCAGTTACATACTAGGTTCAGATACGCAGTATTTT
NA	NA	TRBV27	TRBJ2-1	CASSLSAYNEQFF	TGTGCCAGCAGTTTATCGGCATACAATGAGCAGTTCTTC